The clone carrying this T cell receptor beta chain was seen many times. Its cognate antigen is unknown. This specimen comes from a study of T cells after yellow fever vaccination. Study-wide results and limits: Reappearing after the booster were most of the clones from primary vaccination (around 96% CD4, about 87% CD8).

Trimming removed 5 bases from V and 2 bases from J; junction bases left unmatched: 3. This CDR3 comprises 14 residues. CDR1 and CDR2 (germline): SGHRS, YFSETQ. One entry per CDR3 protein results from TCRdb running MiXCR on the 5' RACE reads. The profile shows a few hundred thousand distinct CDR3 sequences, 19% of them singletons. The sequence derives from a man aged 30 to 39 who received the YFV17D yellow fever vaccine. V gene TRBV5-1 combines with J gene TRBJ2-7, with 11 positions matching TRBD2. The sequencing used PBMCs, collected 15 days after the yellow fever booster vaccination. The CDR3 bases are TGCGCCAGCAGGACTAGCGGGGAAACCTACGAGCAGTACTTC. Translation gives CASRTSGETYEQYF.